The 8 T cell receptor beta chains reported below all come from one sample, sequenced in a study of Graves' ophthalmopathy and Graves' hyperthyroidism. From RNA, the CDR3 regions of TCR beta chains were amplified and sequenced. HTBI primers were employed in first-round RT-PCR, then a second-round multiplex PCR followed. A single record per CDR3 protein comes from TCRdb applying MiXCR to the multiplex PCR reads. This sample yields roughly 480,000 distinct CDR3 sequences, of which about 15% are seen a single time; 8% to 10% belongs to the top ten. Sequencing used blood. Source of these receptors: a woman younger than 45 with Graves' ophthalmopathy.

A note on this clonotype: A much larger clone differs from this one at a single base, so this may be a read error. J is TRBJ2-2 and V is TRBV11-2; TRBD2 matches at 7 bases. Germline assignment: CDR1 SGHAT and CDR2 FQNNGV. This CDR3 contains 16 residues. Here the CDR3 DNA reads TGTGCCAGCAGCCCATTAGCGGGTACTAACACCGGGGAGCTGTGTTTT. Protein: CASSPLAGTNTGELCF. The variable domain in full, completed from reference TRBV11-2 and TRBJ2-2, reads EAGVAQSPRYKIIEKRQSVAFWCNPISGHATLYWYQQILGQGPKLLIQFQNNGVVDDSQLPKDRFSAERLKGVDSTLKIQPAKLEDSAVYLCASSPLAGTNTGELCFGEGSRLTVL.

This clonotype showed up many times. The chain employs TRBV12-3 or TRBV12-4 and TRBJ2-7; TRBD1 aligns across 8 bases. The CDR3 covers 16 residues. Losses at the gene ends were 0 bases for V and 2 bases for J; bases not matched to a gene: 6. The CDR3 reads CASSLAYLGQAYEQYF. The CDR3 bases are TGTGCCAGCAGTTTAGCATACTTGGGACAGGCCTACGAGCAGTACTTC.

The CDR3 sequence is CASGDSGIAGSYEQYF. The DNA for the CDR3 is TGTGCCAGTGGAGATAGCGGGATTGCGGGATCCTACGAGCAGTACTTC. This chain joins TRBV19 and TRBJ2-7; 8 positions agree with TRBD2. Germline CDR1 LNHDA, CDR2 SQIVND (reference sequence). V lost 8 bases, J lost 1 base, and 13 bases stayed unmatched. This CDR3 has 16 residues.

This clonotype showed up many times. This chain links TRBV6-1 with TRBJ1-1, with D maybe TRBD1 (6 bases). The CDR3 runs to 14 residues. Trimming left V 5 bases short and J 5 bases short, with 15 bases between. Germline-derived CDR1 and CDR2 are MNHNS and SASEGT. CDR3 region: CASSTIGRGTEAFF. The CDR3 nucleotides read TGTGCCAGCAGTACAATAGGGAGGGGGACTGAAGCTTTCTTT.

This clonotype was found many times. V usage is TRBV6-5 and J usage is TRBJ2-7, with D perhaps TRBD1 or TRBD2 (5 bases each). The CDR3 has 13 amino acids. Trimming stripped 2 bases from V and 5 bases from J, with 10 bases between. CDR1 and CDR2 (germline): MNHEY, SVGAGI. The CDR3 is CASSYRDVNEQYF. The DNA for the CDR3 is TGTGCCAGCAGTTACCGGGACGTTAACGAGCAGTACTTC.

J is TRBJ2-2 and V is TRBV5-1; D is ambiguous. V was clipped by 6 bases and J by 3 bases, with 9 bases between them. The germline CDR1 and CDR2 sequences are SGHRS and YFSETQ. The CDR3 contains 13 residues. CDR3 DNA: TGCGCCAGCATGGGGTCTTACACCGGGGAGCTGTTTTTT. Protein: CASMGSYTGELFF.

This clonotype showed up many times. V usage is TRBV30 and J usage is TRBJ1-6; D is possibly TRBD1 (5 bases). Germline loops: CDR1 GTSNPN, CDR2 SVGIG (reference sequence). The CDR3 has 15 residues. Trimming cost V 5 bases and J 9 bases, with 20 bases left between them. In DNA form, the CDR3 reads TGTGCCTGGGCCGAGGACGGGACTAACTCTTCACCCCTCCACTTT. Encoded protein: CAWAEDGTNSSPLHF.

V and J are TRBV29-1 and TRBJ2-1, with 9 bases identical to TRBD1. Trimming took 7 bases from V and 0 from J; bases not matched to a gene: 10. This CDR3 has 16 amino acids. Germline CDR1 is SQVTM and CDR2 is ANQGSEA. CDR3 nucleotide sequence: TGCAGCGCAAGGACAGGGGACCTAATCTCCTACAATGAGCAGTTCTTC. Translating it yields CSARTGDLISYNEQFF.